Included here is one T cell receptor (beta chain) sequence, with context. The sample is drawn from a study of blood T cell repertoires in COVID-19. Study-level background: Acute and convalescent COVID-19 samples came from the United States, Italy and Spain. The cDNA or gDNA used as material had been derived from T cells, B-cell-depleted T cells, or PBMCs.

Recovered Cohort 3 donors showed two negative PCRs, clearance, or symptom resolution. CDR3 length: 15 amino acids. In the authors' workflow: Amplifying reference gene primers gave estimates of nucleated cell counts. Assay: immunoSEQ multiplex PCR; the TCRdb copy retains only in-frame clones and omits some. The V and J calls and clone size were taken over from that table, and D and trimming were inferred from the DNA. The sample holds under 200,000 clones, approximately 80% seen once. What was sequenced was PBMCs or T cells enriched from blood (not recorded which). The V call is TRBV21-1, the J call TRBJ1-6. TRBV21-1 is listed as a pseudogene. The receptor's source is a man aged 50 to 60 who had recovered from COVID-19. The CDR3, as DNA: TGTGCCAGCAGCAAGGGCTGGGGAGGTAATTCACCCCTCCACTTT. Its translation: CASSKGWGGNSPLHF.